This T cell receptor beta chain was captured in a study of OX40 agonist ivuxolimab in advanced cancers. Study observations and caveats: The mean number of expanded clones was higher in CD8+ T cells than in CD4+.

As to this clone: Its antigen is still unknown.

The table came from immunoSEQ multiplex PCR; TCRdb's copy has only in-frame clones and leaves some out. The data hold 90,000 to 120,000 clones, with around 93% observed a single time. CDR3 length equals 18 residues. Autoimmune disease history or systemic immunosuppression barred patients. The sample consisted of CD4+ or CD8+ T cells sorted from blood, taken in a trial of the OX40 agonist ivuxolimab. V gene TRBV21-1 combines with J gene TRBJ2-7; the table names TRBD2, a call not compared with the DNA. TRBV21-1 is a listed pseudogene. The sequence was collected from an adult with an advanced solid tumor such as melanoma, head and neck, liver or kidney cancer. CDR3 bases: TGTGCCAGCAGCAGACGAGACCGGGACTCAAACAGCTCCTACGAGCAGTACTTC. Protein: CASSRRDRDSNSSYEQYF.